The rows below give T cell receptor beta chains drawn from one sample of a study of T-cell reconstitution after alpha-beta-depleted transplantation in children. MiXCR, run by TCRdb on the PCR reads, gives a single entry per CDR3 protein. The sample lists 98,000 or so distinct CDR3 sequences; around 6.4% were seen once. Sequencing used PBMCs, mostly from graft donor cells, obtained 360 days after TCRalphabeta/CD19-depleted stem cell transplant. The receptor set was obtained from a male patient between 2 and 10 years old who had a stem cell transplant for acute lymphoblastic leukemia, so the T cells may come from the graft donor. The CDR3 runs from the conserved cysteine through the conserved F or W. Fields, in order: V gene, D gene, clone size, J gene, CDR3 DNA, CDR3 protein. D genes are given only for firm matches. Size tells how often a clone was seen (once, few, many) or the class of an expanded clone, and some rows leave it out.

v_gene: TRBV7-9
d_gene: NA
abundance: many
j_gene: TRBJ2-5
CDR3nt: TGTGCCAGCAGCCGCCGGGAGACCCAGTACTTC
CDR3aa: CASSRRETQYF

v_gene: TRBV6-1
d_gene: NA
abundance: few
j_gene: TRBJ2-5
CDR3nt: TGTGCCAGCACCTTCGGGGGGCGCCAAGAGACCCAGTACTTC
CDR3aa: CASTFGGRQETQYF

v_gene: TRBV11-1
d_gene: TRBD2
abundance: NA
j_gene: TRBJ2-2
CDR3nt: TGTGCCAGCAGCTTAGGGCTAGCGGGAGAGCGCCTCAACACCGGGGAGCTGTTTTTT
CDR3aa: CASSLGLAGERLNTGELFF

v_gene: TRBV6-2/TRBV6-3
d_gene: TRBD1
abundance: many
j_gene: TRBJ1-5
CDR3nt: TGTGCCAGCAGTTTCCTGAGAGACAGGGTACAGCCCCAGCATTTT
CDR3aa: CASSFLRDRVQPQHF

v_gene: TRBV12-3/TRBV12-4
d_gene: NA
abundance: NA
j_gene: TRBJ1-3
CDR3nt: TGTGCCAGCAGTTTAGGGACAGCCAAGAGCTCTGGAAACACCATATATTTT
CDR3aa: CASSLGTAKSSGNTIYF

v_gene: TRBV11-1
d_gene: NA
abundance: many
j_gene: TRBJ2-1
CDR3nt: TGTGCCAGCAGCTTAGGTGGCCCATACAATGAGCAGTTCTTC
CDR3aa: CASSLGGPYNEQFF

v_gene: TRBV15
d_gene: TRBD1
abundance: few
j_gene: TRBJ1-5
CDR3nt: TGTGCCACCAGCAGAATCCTTCACAGGGGGCCCCAGCATTTT
CDR3aa: CATSRILHRGPQHF

v_gene: TRBV7-7
d_gene: TRBD1
abundance: NA
j_gene: TRBJ2-1
CDR3nt: TGTGCTAGCAGCCGGGACAGGGGGCTAAGTGAGCAGTTCTTC
CDR3aa: CASSRDRGLSEQFF

v_gene: TRBV28
d_gene: NA
abundance: many
j_gene: TRBJ2-1
CDR3nt: TGTGCCTCCCGTGTTCCCTACAATGAGCAGTTCTTC
CDR3aa: CASRVPYNEQFF

v_gene: TRBV7-9
d_gene: NA
abundance: NA
j_gene: TRBJ2-6
CDR3nt: TGTGCCAGCATCGTGGCTGGGGCCAACGTCCTGACTTTC
CDR3aa: CASIVAGANVLTF

v_gene: TRBV6-2/TRBV6-3
d_gene: NA
abundance: many
j_gene: TRBJ1-1
CDR3nt: TGTGCCAGCAGCCCGGGACCTCTGAACACTGAAGCTTTCTTT
CDR3aa: CASSPGPLNTEAFF

v_gene: TRBV20-1
d_gene: TRBD1
abundance: NA
j_gene: TRBJ2-6
CDR3nt: TGCAGTGCTAAAGGGGACAGGAGGAATGGGGCCAACGTCCTGACTTTC
CDR3aa: CSAKGDRRNGANVLTF

v_gene: TRBV21-1
d_gene: NA
abundance: NA
j_gene: TRBJ2-5
CDR3nt: TGTGCCAGCAGCTTTCTGGACAGGCAAGAGACCCAGTACTTC
CDR3aa: CASSFLDRQETQYF

v_gene: TRBV7-3
d_gene: NA
abundance: many
j_gene: TRBJ2-3
CDR3nt: TGTGCCAGCAGCTTAACCGGAATTCTCACAGATACGCAGTATTTT
CDR3aa: CASSLTGILTDTQYF

v_gene: TRBV15
d_gene: TRBD2
abundance: many
j_gene: TRBJ2-3
CDR3nt: TGTGCCACCAGCAGAGGAGCGGGGGCCTACACAGATACGCAGTATTTT
CDR3aa: CATSRGAGAYTDTQYF

v_gene: TRBV7-9
d_gene: NA
abundance: many
j_gene: TRBJ2-6
CDR3nt: TGTGCCAGCAGCTCCGTCACCTCTGGGGCCAACGTCCTGACTTTC
CDR3aa: CASSSVTSGANVLTF